These 16 T cell receptor beta chains share one sample of origin, sequenced in a study of blood T cells in healthy people across ages. Next came a second PCR, run for 7 to 11 cycles, which used a sample-barcoded 5' primer along with a J-beta primer mix. TCRdb redid the calling of the 5' RACE reads with MiXCR, one entry per CDR3 protein. Of approximately 350,000 distinct CDR3 sequences in the sample, about 52% are singletons; the top ten hold around 53%. Specimen: blood. The origin of the receptors is a man in his 60s in good health.

This clonotype was picked up a small number of times. The chain recombines TRBV7-9 with TRBJ2-1, with TRBD1 identical over 11 bases. The CDR3 length is 15 residues. Germline V CDR1 and CDR2: SEHNR, FQNEAQ (reference sequence). V lost 5 bases to trimming and J lost 9 bases; unmatched junction nucleotides: 9. CDR3 coding DNA: TGTGCCAGCAGCCTTGGACAGGGGGCGACGGGTGAGCAGTTCTTC. Translating gives CASSLGQGATGEQFF.

The chain carries TRBV4-3 and TRBJ2-7; TRBD2 might be the D (5 bases). The germline V gene has CDR1 LGHNA and CDR2 YSLEER. The CDR3 has 15 residues. Trimming pared 0 bases from V and 0 bases from J, leaving 9 bases between. The CDR3 bases are TGCGCCAGCAGCCAAGAGGGCGGGCGCTCCTACGAGCAGTACTTC. As protein: CASSQEGGRSYEQYF.

This clonotype was observed a few times. The chain combines TRBV10-2 with TRBJ2-7, with TRBD1 matching over 7 bases. CDR3 length equals 15 residues. V gave up 6 bases and J gave up 4 bases; unmatched junction bases: 12. Germline-derived CDR1 and CDR2 are WSHSY and SAAADI. CDR3 DNA: TGCGCCAGCAGCCCCCCGGGACAGCCTCTTTACGAGCAGTACTTC. It specifies CASSPPGQPLYEQYF.

This clonotype was seen only a few times. The V and J genes are TRBV18 and TRBJ1-2; possible D gene TRBD1, 5 bases. Trimming left V 2 bases short and J 4 bases short, with 17 bases between. Germline V gene lookup returns CDR1 KGHSH and CDR2 LQKENI. The CDR3 consists of 16 residues. CDR3 residues: CASSPEQGRSSYGYTF. DNA for the CDR3: TGTGCCAGCTCACCAGAGCAGGGTCGCTCGAGCTATGGCTACACCTTC.

There are a few counts of this clonotype. This chain links TRBV28 with TRBJ2-7; tentative D call: TRBD1 (5 bases). Germline lookup yields CDR1 MDHEN and CDR2 SYDVKM. The CDR3 extends over 15 amino acids. Trimming shortened V by 6 bases and J by 3 bases, and 18 bases separated the two germline ends. This CDR3 reads CASSPGQAMYYEQYF. The CDR3 DNA sequence: TGTGCCAGCAGCCCCGGACAAGCAATGTACTACGAGCAGTACTTC.

The chain is built from TRBV21-1 and TRBJ2-7. TRBV21-1 corresponds to a pseudogene. The CDR3 contains 13 residues. Here the CDR3 reads CASSKCQYYEQYF. The CDR3 nucleotides are TGTGCCAGCAGCAAATGTCAGTACTACGAGCAGTACTTC.

The chain employs TRBV29-1 and TRBJ1-2; 10 bases fit TRBD1. CDR3 length equals 14 residues. Germline CDR1 SQVTM, CDR2 ANQGSEA. Trimming removed 4 bases from V and 8 bases from J; junction bases left unmatched: 10. The CDR3: CSVGQGARLGGYTF. The CDR3 bases are TGCAGCGTTGGACAGGGGGCCCGACTGGGGGGCTACACCTTC.

This clonotype was seen ten or more times. V usage is TRBV6-5 and J usage is TRBJ2-5; D is undetermined. Trimming removed 0 bases from V and 0 bases from J, with 5 bases in between. Germline loops: CDR1 MNHEY, CDR2 SVGAGI. The CDR3 runs 14 residues. The CDR3 nucleotides read TGTGCCAGCAGTTACTCTAGCAACCAAGAGACCCAGTACTTC. Translating gives CASSYSSNQETQYF.

This clonotype came up a few times. This chain links TRBV12-3 or TRBV12-4 with TRBJ2-3, with 9 positions matching TRBD2. The CDR3 is made up of 14 amino acids. V was pared by 6 bases and J by 6 bases, with 7 bases of the junction left unmatched. This chain's CDR3 is CASRGGGATDTQYF. The CDR3 DNA sequence: TGTGCCAGCAGGGGCGGGGGGGCAACCGATACGCAGTATTTT.

The chain joins TRBV28 to TRBJ2-1, with D possibly TRBD1 on 6 matching bases. Germline V CDR1 and CDR2: MDHEN, SYDVKM. Trimming removed 6 bases from V and 4 bases from J, with 13 bases in between. This CDR3 region has 14 residues. CDR3 loop: CASRDSGGYNEQFF. DNA of the CDR3: TGTGCCAGCAGGGACAGCGGAGGTTACAATGAGCAGTTCTTC.

This clonotype was observed a handful of times. The chain uses TRBV20-1 and TRBJ2-3; 7 bases fit TRBD2. Germline V gives CDR1 DFQATT, CDR2 SNEGSKA (reference sequence). The CDR3 runs to 15 residues. With 0 bases clipped from V and 1 base from J, the junction kept 4 bases outside the gene matches. The DNA for the CDR3 is TGCAGTGCTAGAGATGGGGGAGGGCGCACAGATACGCAGTATTTT. Translation gives CSARDGGGRTDTQYF.

This clonotype occurred many times. The J gene is TRBJ2-4, the V gene TRBV29-1; D is ambiguous. V gave up 3 bases and J gave up 0 bases, with 3 bases separating them. The germline V gene has CDR1 SQVTM and CDR2 ANQGSEA. CDR3 size: 12 residues. The CDR3 region is CSVEVAKNIQYF. The CDR3 DNA reads TGCAGCGTTGAGGTAGCCAAAAACATTCAGTACTTC. The entire variable domain, with the rest obtained from reference TRBV29-1 and TRBJ2-4, is as follows: SAVISQKPSRDICQRGTSLTIQCQVDSQVTMMFWYRQQPGQSLTLIATANQGSEATYESGFVIDKFPISRPNLTFSTLTVSNMSPEDSSIYLCSVEVAKNIQYFGAGTRLSVL.

The V gene is TRBV5-6, the J gene TRBJ1-4; 7 nucleotides align to TRBD1. This CDR3 has 15 residues. From germline, CDR1 is SGHDT and CDR2 YYEEEE. J was trimmed by 2 bases and V by 4 bases; bases with no gene match: 5. CDR3 region: CASSQGGITNEKLFF. In DNA form, the CDR3 reads TGTGCCAGCAGCCAGGGGGGTATCACTAATGAAAAACTGTTTTTT.

Many counts were recorded for this clonotype. V is TRBV14 and J is TRBJ1-6, with TRBD1 identical over 7 bases. J lost 8 bases, V lost 0 bases, and 4 bases had no gene match. This CDR3 spans 15 amino acids. In germline, CDR1 is SGHDN, CDR2 FVKESK. The CDR3 spells CASSQDLGQYSPLHF. The CDR3 region has the DNA TGTGCCAGCAGCCAAGATTTGGGACAGTATTCACCCCTCCACTTT.

Comment on this clonotype: At one end, the junction sequence differs from germline, possibly due to a read error. V is TRBV11-2 and J is TRBJ2-5; unclear D gene. Germline-derived CDR1 and CDR2 are SGHAT and FQNNGV. The CDR3 length is 15 residues. Here the CDR3 DNA reads TGTGCCAACAGCTTAGATCCTACAATAATGGATGAGCAGTACTTC. Translated, it gives CANSLDPTIMDEQYF.

The rearrangement links TRBV20-1 to TRBJ1-5; 7 bases are shared with TRBD1. Germline V gene data show CDR1 as DFQATT and CDR2 as SNEGSKA (reference sequence). V was clipped by 2 bases and J by 0 bases; unmatched bases: 10. The CDR3 has 17 residues. The CDR3 DNA sequence: TGCAGTGCTAGACCCCAGGGGGGCGGATATAGCAATCAGCCCCAGCATTTT. Its translation: CSARPQGGGYSNQPQHF.